These T cell receptor beta chains were read from a single sample in a study of follicular helper T cells after annual influenza vaccination. TCRdb keeps only in-frame clones here, not all; method: immunoSEQ multiplex PCR. This sample carries some 10,000 clones, 83% of them seen once, and the ten largest clones take 0.34%. This sample comprised CXCR5- memory CD4+ T cells sorted from blood, obtained 7 days after influenza vaccination. The receptors originated from an adult who received the influenza vaccine. CDR3s include the opening cysteine and the closing phenylalanine or tryptophan. Each record gives: D gene, V gene, J gene, clone size, CDR3 DNA, CDR3 protein. A D gene is named only where the DNA matches it firmly. Clone size is shown for a subset of rows, as once, few, many or a class of expanded clone.

d_call: TRBD1
v_call: TRBV9
j_call: TRBJ1-3
clone_size: .
cdr3_nt: TGTGCCAGCAGTCGACAGGGGGCTAATGGAAACACCATATATTTT
cdr3_aa: CASSRQGANGNTIYF

d_call: .
v_call: TRBV27
j_call: TRBJ1-2
clone_size: .
cdr3_nt: TGTGCCAGCAGTTTAACGTATAATGGCTACACCTTC
cdr3_aa: CASSLTYNGYTF

d_call: .
v_call: TRBV14
j_call: TRBJ2-1
clone_size: .
cdr3_nt: TGTGCCAGCAGCCAAAGGTCTCTAACGTCCTACAATGAGCAGTTCTTC
cdr3_aa: CASSQRSLTSYNEQFF

d_call: .
v_call: TRBV4-3
j_call: TRBJ1-2
clone_size: .
cdr3_nt: TGCGCCAGCAGCCTAGCCGGAGTTAACTATGGCTACACCTTC
cdr3_aa: CASSLAGVNYGYTF

d_call: TRBD1
v_call: TRBV6-1
j_call: TRBJ1-6
clone_size: .
cdr3_nt: TGTGCCAGCAGTGCCGCCCCGACAGGGTTTTCACCCCTCCACTTT
cdr3_aa: CASSAAPTGFSPLHF

d_call: .
v_call: TRBV5-1
j_call: TRBJ1-6
clone_size: few
cdr3_nt: TGCGCCAGCAGCCGGAACTGGGGGGAGGCTCTCCACTTT
cdr3_aa: CASSRNWGEALHF

d_call: .
v_call: TRBV7-9
j_call: TRBJ2-3
clone_size: .
cdr3_nt: TGTGCCAGCAGCTTAGGTAGTTTCGGCAGGGGAGGTGCCGATACGCAGTATTTT
cdr3_aa: CASSLGSFGRGGADTQYF

d_call: .
v_call: TRBV11-3
j_call: TRBJ2-7
clone_size: .
cdr3_nt: TGTGCCAGCAGCCCCAGGGGCGGGGGCTCCTACGAGCAGTACTTC
cdr3_aa: CASSPRGGGSYEQYF

d_call: .
v_call: TRBV5-1
j_call: TRBJ2-5
clone_size: .
cdr3_nt: TGCGCCAGCAGCTTGCGAGGGGCAGGGGAGACCCAGTACTTC
cdr3_aa: CASSLRGAGETQYF

d_call: TRBD2
v_call: TRBV4-2
j_call: TRBJ2-7
clone_size: .
cdr3_nt: TGTGCCAGCAGCCACCGAACTCGGACTAGCGGGGCGGTCTACGAGCAGTACTTC
cdr3_aa: CASSHRTRTSGAVYEQYF

d_call: TRBD1
v_call: TRBV7-6
j_call: TRBJ2-6
clone_size: once
cdr3_nt: TGTGCCAGCAGCTTAACAGGGGGTGCGGGGGCCAACGTCCTGACTTTC
cdr3_aa: CASSLTGGAGANVLTF

d_call: TRBD1
v_call: TRBV6-5
j_call: TRBJ1-2
clone_size: .
cdr3_nt: TGTGCCAGCAGCTTGACAGGGGGCGGTGGCTACACCTTC
cdr3_aa: CASSLTGGGGYTF

d_call: .
v_call: TRBV6-5
j_call: TRBJ2-7
clone_size: .
cdr3_nt: TGTGCCAGCAGTTACGCCCAGGGGGGCTACGAGCAGTACTTC
cdr3_aa: CASSYAQGGYEQYF

d_call: .
v_call: TRBV5-1
j_call: TRBJ2-2
clone_size: .
cdr3_nt: TGCGCCAGCGGCCGGGGCACCACCGGGGAGCTGTTTTTT
cdr3_aa: CASGRGTTGELFF

d_call: .
v_call: TRBV11-3
j_call: TRBJ2-5
clone_size: .
cdr3_nt: TGTGCCAGCAGGTCCAATGCGGGGGAGACCCAGTACTTC
cdr3_aa: CASRSNAGETQYF